The 26 T cell receptor beta chains below were found in one sample sequenced in a study of shared clonotypes between healthy human individuals (dated by TCRdb to the early 2020s). The method behind the library was the immunoSEQ multiplex PCR assay. Sourced from immuneACCESS, this table was stored by TCRdb with only in-frame sequences that have V and J called. A share of the clones is absent; for the studies checked, an unresolved V gene accounts for under half, and the remainder has no known explanation. Counted in this sample were 2 million to 2.5 million clones; 85% to 95% of them appeared once. The ten largest clones represent about 0.41% of the sample. The sample was naive CD4+ T cells from PBMCs. Interpreted using the paper, the cell subset or site label stands for: CD45RA+ positively selected. The receptors stem from a man younger than 35 in good health. Some clones in this sample may be carry-over from other donors' samples.

The rearrangement joins TRBV4-2 to TRBJ1-2; the match to TRBD1 covers 7 bases. The CDR3 covers 15 residues. Germline V gene data show CDR1 as LGHNA and CDR2 as YNFKEQ. Trimming removed 4 bases from V and 6 bases from J; junction bases left unmatched: 11. The CDR3 DNA follows: TGTGCCAGCAGCCCCACCGGGACAGCTTTTGATGGCTACACCTTC. Translating gives CASSPTGTAFDGYTF.

The chain joins TRBV18 to TRBJ2-7, with no clear D. The CDR3 is made up of 14 amino acids. Per germline, CDR1 KGHSH and CDR2 LQKENI. V was pared by 3 bases and J by 4 bases, with 13 bases between. The CDR3 DNA sequence: TGTGCCAGCTCACCCCCAGCCAAAAGGTACGAGCAGTACTTC. Translated: CASSPPAKRYEQYF.

The chain links TRBV6-5 to TRBJ1-1; D is undetermined. Between the trimmed V and J ends, which lost 10 bases and 5 bases, there was a span of 17 bases. The CDR3 sequence is 13 residues long. From germline, CDR1 is MNHEY and CDR2 SVGAGI. CDR3 nucleotides: TGTGCCAACCGCGCTCGGGAAAGAACTGAAGCTTTCTTT. This codes for CANRARERTEAFF.

The chain uses TRBV6-6 and TRBJ2-7; a possible D gene is TRBD2 (5 bases). Trimming cost V 3 bases and J 3 bases, with 15 bases left between them. The CDR3 has 15 amino acids. Looked up from germline, CDR1 is MNHNY and CDR2 is SVGAGI (reference sequence). As DNA, the CDR3 is TGTGCCAGCAGTTATCCGGAAACCCGGGACTACGAGCAGTACTTC. Amino acid sequence: CASSYPETRDYEQYF.

The gene calls are TRBV9 and TRBJ2-1; unclear D gene. CDR3 length: 16 residues. CDR1 is SGDLS and CDR2 is YYNGEE in the germline V gene. V dropped 0 bases and J dropped 0 bases, with 10 bases sitting between them. The CDR3 DNA reads TGTGCCAGCAGCGTAGGCTCGGCGAGCTCCTACAATGAGCAGTTCTTC. Its translation: CASSVGSASSYNEQFF.

This sequence joins TRBV6-5 and TRBJ2-2; TRBD2 matches 7 bases. With V trimmed by 7 bases and J by 6 bases, 8 bases remained unmatched. CDR3 size: 14 residues. Looked up from germline, CDR1 is MNHEY and CDR2 is SVGAGI. The CDR3 region is CASNYWGRAGELFF. DNA of the CDR3: TGTGCCAGCAACTACTGGGGGAGGGCCGGGGAGCTGTTTTTT.

The chain couples TRBV7-7 to TRBJ2-1; no reliable D call. This CDR3 has 13 residues. The germline V and J ends were trimmed by 2 bases and 4 bases, with 6 bases remaining between them. The germline V gene encodes CDR1 SSHAT and CDR2 FNYEAQ (reference sequence). The CDR3 region is CASSLNLYNEQFF. The CDR3 DNA sequence: TGTGCCAGCAGCTTAAACTTATACAATGAGCAGTTCTTC.

The chain combines TRBV6-5 with TRBJ2-1; D perhaps matches TRBD2 (5 bases). This CDR3 contains 11 residues. Germline lookup yields CDR1 MNHEY and CDR2 SVGAGI. The V end lost 7 bases, the J end lost 8 bases, and 9 bases lay between the germline ends. The CDR3 DNA reads TGTGCCAGCAAGAGAGCGGATGAGCAGTTCTTC. Its translation is CASKRADEQFF.

The V gene is TRBV7-2, the J gene TRBJ2-5, with TRBD2 as a possible D gene (6 bases). V lost 1 base to trimming and J lost 5 bases, with 14 bases between them. Germline CDR1 reads SGHTA; CDR2 reads FQGNSA. The CDR3 is 15 residues long. The CDR3 bases are TGTGCCAGCAGCTTAGGGTCCGGCGGGGTGGAGACCCAGTACTTC. It encodes CASSLGSGGVETQYF.

This chain uses TRBV7-9 with TRBJ1-2; 7 bases are a match to TRBD1. The CDR3 runs 12 residues. Germline lookup yields CDR1 SEHNR and CDR2 FQNEAQ (reference sequence). The V gene end was trimmed by 5 bases and the J gene end by 6 bases; junction bases not matched to a gene: 3. DNA of the CDR3: TGTGCCAGCAGCCAGGGGGGGGATGGCTACACCTTC. Amino acids: CASSQGGDGYTF.

The chain has TRBV28 and TRBJ2-1; tentatively, D is TRBD1 (5 bases). The germline CDR1 and CDR2 sequences are MDHEN and SYDVKM. The CDR3 spans 12 residues. V gave up 6 bases and J gave up 15 bases, with 18 bases separating them. CDR3 sequence reads: CASSLQASLPFF. The CDR3 DNA reads as TGTGCCAGCAGCTTACAGGCTTCTTTGCCGTTCTTC.

The rearrangement uses TRBV28 and TRBJ1-5, with 8 bases fitting TRBD1. Germline CDR1 reads MDHEN; CDR2 reads SYDVKM. The CDR3 extends over 13 amino acids. V lost 7 bases and J lost 9; bases outside the gene matches: 8. Here the CDR3 DNA reads TGTGCCAGCACCGGACAGGGTCTAACGCCCCAGCATTTT. Its protein product is CASTGQGLTPQHF. Variable domain in full (rest from reference TRBV28 and TRBJ1-5): DVKVTQSSRYLVKRTGEKVFLECVQDMDHENMFWYRQDPGLGLRLIYFSYDVKMKEKGDIPEGYSVSREKKERFSLILESASTNQTSMYLCASTGQGLTPQHFGDGTRLSIL.

V and J are TRBV19 and TRBJ2-1; a possible D gene is TRBD2 (7 bases). The germline CDR1 and CDR2 sequences are LNHDA and SQIVND (reference sequence). CDR3 length equals 17 residues. Trimming left V 8 bases short and J 5 bases short, with 25 bases between. The CDR3 here is CASPGGPPAGRDNEQFF. The CDR3 DNA reads as TGTGCCAGTCCCGGGGGGCCTCCGGCGGGGAGGGACAATGAGCAGTTCTTC. The full variable domain, completed using reference TRBV19 and TRBJ2-1, is DGGITQSPKYLFRKEGQNVTLSCEQNLNHDAMYWYRQDPGQGLRLIYYSQIVNDFQKGDIAEGYSVSREKKESFPLTVTSAQKNPTAFYLCASPGGPPAGRDNEQFFGPGTRLTVL.

Comment on this clone: Other nucleotide sequences in the sample specify the same CDR3. J is TRBJ2-2 and V is TRBV5-1, with D unresolved. V was shortened by 0 bases and J by 0 bases, with 6 bases between the two germline ends. The CDR3 sequence is 15 residues long. Looked up from germline, CDR1 is SGHRS and CDR2 is YFSETQ. In DNA form, the CDR3 reads TGCGCCAGCAGCTTGGCGGCCTCGAACACCGGGGAGCTGTTTTTT. Protein product: CASSLAASNTGELFF.

This clone was recorded only once. The V and J genes are TRBV7-9 and TRBJ1-1, with TRBD1 as a possible D gene (5 bases). CDR3 length: 16 residues. V lost 5 bases, J lost 1 base, and 17 bases lay in between. CDR1 and CDR2 (germline): SEHNR, FQNEAQ (reference sequence). The CDR3 spells CASSRRGAGRNTEAFF. The CDR3 bases are TGTGCCAGCAGCCGACGTGGGGCAGGGAGGAACACTGAAGCTTTCTTT.

The chain links TRBV28 to TRBJ2-2, with D hard to call. CDR1 MDHEN and CDR2 SYDVKM come from the germline V gene. The CDR3 sequence is 15 residues long. V was clipped by 3 bases and J by 2 bases, with 10 bases between them. The CDR3 here is CASSFRQDNTGELFF. The CDR3 coding sequence is TGTGCCAGCAGTTTCCGCCAAGACAACACCGGGGAGCTGTTTTTT.

The V gene is TRBV4-3, the J gene TRBJ2-1; D call uncertain. The germline V gene encodes CDR1 LGHNA and CDR2 YSLEER. Trimming removed 0 bases at V and 0 bases at J, with 15 bases between. CDR3 length: 18 residues. Written as DNA, the CDR3 is TGCGCCAGCAGCCAAGAAGCCCCAGCCCAGAGCTCCTACAATGAGCAGTTCTTC. It codes for CASSQEAPAQSSYNEQFF.

This rearrangement joins TRBV7-2 to TRBJ2-1, with D possibly matching TRBD2 (5 bases). Between the trimmed V and J ends, which lost 8 bases and 8 bases, there was a span of 19 bases. This CDR3 is built from 14 residues. The V gene's germline CDR1 is SGHTA and CDR2 FQGNSA. The CDR3 nucleotides are TGTGCCAGCCGTCCGGGTCCGCTGCGGGATGAGCAGTTCTTC. It translates to CASRPGPLRDEQFF.

This clone appeared a single time. The V and J genes are TRBV7-3 and TRBJ2-3; D not certain. The germline V gene encodes CDR1 SGHTA and CDR2 FQGTGA. The CDR3 totals 14 residues. The ends were cut back, 1 base at V and 4 bases at J, with 9 bases in the middle. DNA for the CDR3: TGTGCCAGCAGCTTAAGCCGGAGTGCAGATACGCAGTATTTT. This gives the protein CASSLSRSADTQYF.

About this clone itself: Different DNA sequences within this sample yield the same CDR3. The chain recombines TRBV5-1 with TRBJ2-1; no reliable D call. The V end lost 1 base, the J end lost 0 bases, and 8 bases lay between the germline ends. CDR1 is SGHRS, CDR2 YFSETQ, per germline. The CDR3 is 15 residues long. Here the CDR3 DNA reads TGCGCCAGCAGCTTGACCAGTAGCTCCTACAATGAGCAGTTCTTC. Amino acid sequence: CASSLTSSSYNEQFF.

The chain uses TRBV7-3 and TRBJ2-3; TRBD1 matches 9 bases. J lost 2 bases, V lost 4 bases, and 4 bases had no gene match. Germline V gives CDR1 SGHTA, CDR2 FQGTGA. The CDR3 contains 15 residues. The CDR3 sequence is CASSSTGGNTDTQYF. In DNA, the CDR3 is TGTGCCAGCAGCTCTACAGGGGGCAACACAGATACGCAGTATTTT.

A word on this clone: One end of the junction is discordant with germline, which a read error may explain. The V and J genes are TRBV2 and TRBJ2-7; 12 bases are shared with TRBD1. Germline loops: CDR1 SNHLY, CDR2 FYNNEI. This CDR3 comprises 14 residues. CDR3 sequence reads: CASRRDRGLHEQCF. CDR3 in DNA: TGTGCCAGCAGGCGGGACAGGGGGCTCCACGAGCAGTGCTTC. Full variable domain (rest looked up from reference TRBV2 and TRBJ2-7): EPEVTQTPSHQVTQMGQEVILRCVPISNHLYFYWYRQILGQKVEFLVSFYNNEISEKSEIFDDQFSVERPDGSNFTLKIRSTKLEDSAMYFCASRRDRGLHEQCFGPGTRLTVT.

This clone was observed once. This chain joins TRBV11-3 and TRBJ2-5; either TRBD1 or TRBD2 may fit D (6 bases each). Germline loops: CDR1 SGHNT, CDR2 YENEEA. V gave up 5 bases and J gave up 2 bases, with 15 bases separating them. CDR3 length: 15 amino acids. CDR3 loop: CASSASGGPQETQYF. The CDR3 DNA sequence: TGTGCCAGCAGCGCTTCTGGGGGGCCTCAAGAGACCCAGTACTTC.

V and J are TRBV4-3 and TRBJ2-3; 11 bases are shared with TRBD2. Germline V lookup: CDR1 LGHNA, CDR2 YSLEER. Trimming at V came to 4 bases and at J to 2 bases, leaving 11 bases not matched to a gene. CDR3 size: 18 residues. In DNA form, the CDR3 reads TGCGCCAGCAGCCGGGGACTAGCGGACACTCAAACCACAGATACGCAGTATTTT. Its protein is CASSRGLADTQTTDTQYF.

The chain is built from TRBV7-2 and TRBJ2-3; D is ambiguous. Trimming pared 2 bases from V and 6 bases from J, leaving 6 bases between. Germline V gives CDR1 SGHTA, CDR2 FQGNSA. The length of the CDR3 is 12 residues. The CDR3: CASSLMRDTQYF. Here the CDR3 DNA reads TGTGCCAGCAGCTTAATGAGGGATACGCAGTATTTT. Variable domain in full (rest from reference TRBV7-2 and TRBJ2-3): GAGVSQSPSNKVTEKGKDVELRCDPISGHTALYWYRQSLGQGLEFLIYFQGNSAPDKSGLPSDRFSAERTGGSVSTLTIQRTQQEDSAVYLCASSLMRDTQYFGPGTRLTVL.

The chain is built from TRBV10-3 and TRBJ2-1; 7 positions agree with TRBD2. Germline V CDR1 and CDR2: ENHRY, SYGVKD. Germline trimming cut 0 bases from V and 0 bases from J; bases unmatched to any gene: 5. CDR3 length: 17 amino acids. CDR3: CAISESTGGSSYNEQFF. The CDR3 DNA follows: TGTGCCATCAGTGAGTCGACCGGGGGGAGCTCCTACAATGAGCAGTTCTTC.